This T cell receptor beta chain was identified in a study of T cells after posttransplantation cyclophosphamide. The V gene lost 7 bases and the J gene lost 3 bases, with 21 bases spanning the gap. The CDR3 is 17 residues long. Germline V lookup: CDR1 SEHNR, CDR2 FQNEAQ (reference sequence). This table comes from immunoSEQ multiplex PCR, and its TCRdb copy is limited to in-frame clones, with some not included. The data show over 5,500 clones, just over 95% seen once. Sequencing was performed on naive CD8+ T cells sorted from PBMCs. This TCR was recovered from a woman aged 30 to 39 in good health and a related stem cell transplant donor. The gene calls are TRBV7-9 and TRBJ2-2, with D possibly matching TRBD1 (5 bases). The CDR3 sequence: CASTAPRGEGDTGELFF. The CDR3, as DNA: TGTGCCAGCACCGCCCCGCGTGGGGAAGGGGACACCGGGGAGCTGTTTTTT.